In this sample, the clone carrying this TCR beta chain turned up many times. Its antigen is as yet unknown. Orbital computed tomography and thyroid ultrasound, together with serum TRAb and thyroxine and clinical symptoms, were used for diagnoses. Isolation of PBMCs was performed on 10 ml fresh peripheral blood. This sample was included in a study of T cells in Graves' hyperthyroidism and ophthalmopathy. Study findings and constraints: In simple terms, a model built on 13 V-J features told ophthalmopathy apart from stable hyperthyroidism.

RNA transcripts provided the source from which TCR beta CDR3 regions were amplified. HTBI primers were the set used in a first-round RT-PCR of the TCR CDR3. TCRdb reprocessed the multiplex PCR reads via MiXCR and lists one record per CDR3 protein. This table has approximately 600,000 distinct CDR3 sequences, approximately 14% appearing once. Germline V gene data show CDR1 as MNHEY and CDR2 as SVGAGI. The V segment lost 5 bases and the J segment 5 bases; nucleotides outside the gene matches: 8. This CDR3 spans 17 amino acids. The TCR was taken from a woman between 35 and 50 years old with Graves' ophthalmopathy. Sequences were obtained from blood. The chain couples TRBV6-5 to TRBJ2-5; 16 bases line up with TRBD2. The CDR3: CASSLGTSGRAGETQYF. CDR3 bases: TGTGCCAGCAGTCTTGGGACTAGCGGGAGGGCCGGGGAGACCCAGTACTTC.